This TCR beta chain originates from a study of cytomegalovirus exposure and HLA in healthy donors. Broader study findings: With high specificity and sensitivity, the classifier reportedly diagnosed cytomegalovirus status. Rare TCR sequences predominated, though certain public TCRs were found in many donors.

TCRdb's table, derived via immunoSEQ multiplex PCR, lists solely in-frame clones and lacks some. The sample shows 150,000 to 200,000 clones, about 81% of them seen only once. The V end lost 3 bases, the J end lost 0 bases, and 14 bases lay between the germline ends. Germline V gene lookup returns CDR1 WNHNN and CDR2 SYGVQD (reference sequence). The CDR3 totals 16 residues. To note about this clone: The antigen is not known.

The donors formed part of the approximately 110-subject validation cohort, distinct from the roughly 730-subject first cohort. The gene calls are TRBV10-1 and TRBJ2-5, with D possibly TRBD2 on 5 matching bases. The sequencing sample was made of PBMCs. This TCR was sampled from a woman between 25 and 40 years old in good health and CMV-seronegative. This CDR3 is CASSDYGRGDQETQYF. The DNA of the CDR3 is TGCGCCAGCAGTGACTATGGACGGGGAGACCAAGAGACCCAGTACTTC.